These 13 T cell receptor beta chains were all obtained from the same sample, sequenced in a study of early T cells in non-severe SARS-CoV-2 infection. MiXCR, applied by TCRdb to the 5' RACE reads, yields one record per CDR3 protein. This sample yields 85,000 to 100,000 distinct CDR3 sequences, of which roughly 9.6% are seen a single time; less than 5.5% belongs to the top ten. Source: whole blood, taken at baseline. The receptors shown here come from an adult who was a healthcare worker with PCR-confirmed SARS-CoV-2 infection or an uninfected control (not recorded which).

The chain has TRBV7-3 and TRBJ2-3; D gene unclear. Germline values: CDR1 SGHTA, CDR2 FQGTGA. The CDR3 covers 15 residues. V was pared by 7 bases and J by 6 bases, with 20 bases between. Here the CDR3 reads CASTNSPSTGDTQYF. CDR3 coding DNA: TGTGCCAGCACCAACTCCCCCTCTACGGGCGATACGCAGTATTTT.

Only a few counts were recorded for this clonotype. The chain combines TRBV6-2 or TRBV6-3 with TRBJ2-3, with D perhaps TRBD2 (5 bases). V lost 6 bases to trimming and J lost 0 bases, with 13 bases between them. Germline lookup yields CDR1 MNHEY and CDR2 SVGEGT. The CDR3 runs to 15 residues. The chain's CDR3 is CASRPLAASTDTQYF. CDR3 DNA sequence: TGTGCCAGCAGGCCGCTAGCAGCTAGCACAGATACGCAGTATTTT.

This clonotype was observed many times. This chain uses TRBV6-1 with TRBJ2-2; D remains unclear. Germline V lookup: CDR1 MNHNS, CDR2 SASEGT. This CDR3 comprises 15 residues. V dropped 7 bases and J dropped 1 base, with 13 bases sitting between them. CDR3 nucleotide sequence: TGTGCCAGCACCCCCAATAGAGAGAACACCGGGGAGCTGTTTTTT. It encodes CASTPNRENTGELFF.

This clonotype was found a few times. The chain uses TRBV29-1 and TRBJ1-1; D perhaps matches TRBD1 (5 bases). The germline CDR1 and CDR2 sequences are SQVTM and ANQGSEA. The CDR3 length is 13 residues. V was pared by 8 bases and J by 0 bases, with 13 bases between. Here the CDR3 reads CSSMGVVNTEAFF. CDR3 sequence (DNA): TGCAGCTCGATGGGGGTGGTGAACACTGAAGCTTTCTTT.

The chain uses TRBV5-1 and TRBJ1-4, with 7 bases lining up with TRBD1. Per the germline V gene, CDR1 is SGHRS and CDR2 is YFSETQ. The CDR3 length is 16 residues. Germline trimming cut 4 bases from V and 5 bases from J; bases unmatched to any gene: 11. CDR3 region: CASSVPTGEGNEKLFF. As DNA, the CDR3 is TGCGCCAGCAGCGTCCCCACAGGGGAGGGGAATGAAAAACTGTTTTTT.

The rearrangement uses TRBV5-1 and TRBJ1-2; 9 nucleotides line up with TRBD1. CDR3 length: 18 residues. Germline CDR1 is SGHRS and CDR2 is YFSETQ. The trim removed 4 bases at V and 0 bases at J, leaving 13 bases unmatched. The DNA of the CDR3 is TGCGCCAGCAGCCGGAACGCCGGGACAGGGTTAACTAACTATGGCTACACCTTC. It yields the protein CASSRNAGTGLTNYGYTF.

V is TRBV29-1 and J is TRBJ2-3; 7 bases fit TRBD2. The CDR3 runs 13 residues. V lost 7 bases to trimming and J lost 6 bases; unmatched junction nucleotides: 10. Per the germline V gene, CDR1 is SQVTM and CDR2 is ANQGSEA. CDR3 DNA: TGCAGCGGGTGGGCGGGAGCTCGTGATACGCAGTATTTT. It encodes CSGWAGARDTQYF.

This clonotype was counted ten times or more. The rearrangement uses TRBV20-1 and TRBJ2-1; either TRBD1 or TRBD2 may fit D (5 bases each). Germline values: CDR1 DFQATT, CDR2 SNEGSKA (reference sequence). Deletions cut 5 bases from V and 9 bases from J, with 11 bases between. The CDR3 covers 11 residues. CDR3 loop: CSAPGRIEQFF. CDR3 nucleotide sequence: TGCAGTGCTCCAGGGAGAATTGAGCAGTTCTTC.

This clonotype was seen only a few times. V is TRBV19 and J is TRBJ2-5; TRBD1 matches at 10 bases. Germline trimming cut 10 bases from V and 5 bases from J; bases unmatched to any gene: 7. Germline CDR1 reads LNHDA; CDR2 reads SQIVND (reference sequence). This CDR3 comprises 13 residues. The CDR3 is CATRDRGGETQYF. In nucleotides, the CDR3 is TGTGCCACCAGGGACAGGGGAGGGGAGACCCAGTACTTC.

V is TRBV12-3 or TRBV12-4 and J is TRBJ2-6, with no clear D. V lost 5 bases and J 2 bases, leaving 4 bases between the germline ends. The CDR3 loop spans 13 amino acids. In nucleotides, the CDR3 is TGTGCCAGCAGTCGGGCTGGGGCCAACGTCCTGACTTTC. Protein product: CASSRAGANVLTF.

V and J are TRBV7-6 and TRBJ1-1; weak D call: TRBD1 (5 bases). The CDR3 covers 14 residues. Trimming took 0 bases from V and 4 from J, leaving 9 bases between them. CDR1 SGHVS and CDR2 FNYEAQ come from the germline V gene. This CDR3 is CASSLAGQGTEAFF. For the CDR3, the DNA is TGTGCCAGCAGCTTAGCAGGGCAGGGCACTGAAGCTTTCTTT.

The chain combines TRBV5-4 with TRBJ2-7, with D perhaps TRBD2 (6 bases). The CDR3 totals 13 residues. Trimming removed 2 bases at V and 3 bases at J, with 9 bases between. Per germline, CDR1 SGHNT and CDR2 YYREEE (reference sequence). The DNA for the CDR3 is TGTGCCAGCAGCTTATCTAGCGACTACGAGCAGTACTTC. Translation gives CASSLSSDYEQYF.

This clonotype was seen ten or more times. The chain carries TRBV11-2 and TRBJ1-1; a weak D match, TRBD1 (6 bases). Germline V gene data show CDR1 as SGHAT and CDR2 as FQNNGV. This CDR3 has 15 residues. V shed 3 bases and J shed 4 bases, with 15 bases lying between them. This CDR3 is CASSLPYREGTEAFF. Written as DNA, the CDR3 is TGTGCCAGCAGCTTGCCCTACAGGGAAGGCACTGAAGCTTTCTTT.